The rows below give T cell receptor beta chains drawn from one sample of a study of T cells in Graves' hyperthyroidism and ophthalmopathy. MiXCR, applied by TCRdb to the multiplex PCR reads, yields one record per CDR3 protein. In the table there are under 300,000 distinct CDR3 sequences, approximately 21% of which are singletons. Sequenced input: blood. These receptors came from a young man with Graves' ophthalmopathy. Each CDR3 is given with its conserved first and last residue. The D gene is left open where the match is weak. Size is stated for part of the rows, as once, few or many counts, or as a class when the clone is expanded.

clone_size	d_call	cdr3_length	v_call	j_call	cdr3_nt	cdr3_aa
-	-	15	TRBV7-6	TRBJ2-7	TGTGCCAGCAGCTTAGCACTAGCTGACCACTACGAGCAGTACTTC	CASSLALADHYEQYF
few	TRBD2	14	TRBV29-1	TRBJ2-1	TGCAGCGCCCTGCACAGGACTAGCGGGAATGAGCAGTTCTTC	CSALHRTSGNEQFF
-	TRBD1	16	TRBV9	TRBJ2-7	TGTGCCAGCAGCGTAGTGGTTGACAGGGGCGTTGACGAGCAGTACTTC	CASSVVVDRGVDEQYF
few	-	15	TRBV5-1	TRBJ1-1	TGCGCCAGCAGCCAGGACAATTACATGAACACTGAAGCTTTCTTT	CASSQDNYMNTEAFF
-	TRBD1	17	TRBV6-9	TRBJ1-1	TGTGCCAGCAGTTCCAACCTTTTGACAGGGGAAGACACTGAAGCTCTCTTT	CASSSNLLTGEDTEALF
few	TRBD1	14	TRBV28	TRBJ1-5	TGTGCCAGCACGGGACAGGGCCTCAATCAGCCCCAGCATTTT	CASTGQGLNQPQHF
-	TRBD1	14	TRBV6-1	TRBJ2-2	TGTGCCAGCGGAAGACAGGGGAACACCGAGGAGCTGTTTTTT	CASGRQGNTEELFF
many	TRBD1	14	TRBV2	TRBJ2-7	TGTGCCAGCAAACGACAGGGGAACGACTACGAGCAGTACTTC	CASKRQGNDYEQYF
-	TRBD2	16	TRBV5-1	TRBJ2-1	TGCGCCACCAACGTGGGGTTCGGACTAGCGGATGGTGAGCAGTTCTTC	CATNVGFGLADGEQFF
-	-	17	TRBV7-3	TRBJ2-7	TGTGCCAGCAGCGCGATCGGGAGTGTTGGGCCGCACTACGAGCAGTACTTC	CASSAIGSVGPHYEQYF
few	-	15	TRBV2	TRBJ1-5	TGTGCCAGCAGTGACCGGACCGGAATCTATCAGCCCCAGCATTTT	CASSDRTGIYQPQHF
many	-	14	TRBV11-3	TRBJ2-5	TGTGCCAGCAGCCAATGGAGAGAGCATGAGACCCAGTACTTC	CASSQWREHETQYF
few	-	15	TRBV18	TRBJ2-7	TGTGCCAGCTCACCACCGGGTCGGAGTGGCTACGAGCAGTACTTC	CASSPPGRSGYEQYF
-	-	13	TRBV6-8	TRBJ2-5	TGTGCCAGCACCATGGACCAACAAGAGACCCAGTACTTC	CASTMDQQETQYF
few	TRBD1	14	TRBV20-1	TRBJ1-6	TGCAGTGCTAGAGATCCCCGACAGGGTTCACCCCTCCACTTT	CSARDPRQGSPLHF
many	-	14	TRBV18	TRBJ1-1	TGTGCCAGCTCACCTCTCCCGAGAAACACTGAAGCTTTCTTT	CASSPLPRNTEAFF
few	-	12	TRBV19	TRBJ2-3	TGTGCCAGTAGTAAGACCGTGGCTACGCAGTATTTT	CASSKTVATQYF
-	TRBD2	17	TRBV6-4	TRBJ2-1	TGTGCCAGCAGCGCAATCGGGACTAGCGGGAGGATCAATGAGCAGTTCTTC	CASSAIGTSGRINEQFF
-	TRBD2	16	TRBV12-3/TRBV12-4	TRBJ2-7	TGTGCCAGCAGTTCGGGACTAGCGGGAGGAAGCTACGAGCAGTACTTC	CASSSGLAGGSYEQYF
few	-	13	TRBV20-1	TRBJ2-3	TGCAGTGCTAGGCACTCGAGCACAGATACGCAGTATTTT	CSARHSSTDTQYF
many	-	14	TRBV11-2	TRBJ1-6	TGTGCCAGCAGAGCTACAGGGAATAATTCACCCCTCCACTTT	CASRATGNNSPLHF
-	TRBD2	15	TRBV10-3	TRBJ2-7	TGTGCCATCAGCTCGTCTAGCGGATTATCCTACGAGCAGTACTTC	CAISSSSGLSYEQYF
few	TRBD2	14	TRBV7-8	TRBJ2-1	TGTGCCAGCAGCTCCCCGGGGAGGGTCCATGAGCAGTTCTTC	CASSSPGRVHEQFF
few	-	14	TRBV9	TRBJ2-7	TGTGCCAGCAGCCCCCCTGGGGGGACATACGAGCAGTACTTC	CASSPPGGTYEQYF
many	TRBD1	18	TRBV11-2	TRBJ1-1	TGTGCCAGCAGCTATCTACCAGGGGGCCTGGGGGTGAACACTGAAGCTTTCTTT	CASSYLPGGLGVNTEAFF
few	TRBD2	13	TRBV3-1	TRBJ2-1	TGTGCCAGCAGCCGAGCGGGGCGGAATGAGCAGTTCTTC	CASSRAGRNEQFF
-	-	17	TRBV7-3	TRBJ2-1	TGTGCCAGCAGCTTAACGGGCCGGGGGCAATCCTACAATGAGCAGTTCTTC	CASSLTGRGQSYNEQFF